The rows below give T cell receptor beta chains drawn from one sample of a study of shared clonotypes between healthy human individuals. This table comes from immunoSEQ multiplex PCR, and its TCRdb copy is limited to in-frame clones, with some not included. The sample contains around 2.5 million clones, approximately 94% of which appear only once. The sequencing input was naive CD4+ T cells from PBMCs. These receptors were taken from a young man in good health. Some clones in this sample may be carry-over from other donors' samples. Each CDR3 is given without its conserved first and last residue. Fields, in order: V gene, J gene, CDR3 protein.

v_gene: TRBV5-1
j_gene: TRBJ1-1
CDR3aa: ASSLALTPTIEAF

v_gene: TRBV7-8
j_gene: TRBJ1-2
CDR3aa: ASSPILSGTGGGGYGYT

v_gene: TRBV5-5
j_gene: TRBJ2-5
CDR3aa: ASSWGRTGPQETQY

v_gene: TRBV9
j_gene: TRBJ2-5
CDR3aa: ASSPPSFTTTQY

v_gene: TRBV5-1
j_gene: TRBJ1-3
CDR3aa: ASSADGASGNTIY

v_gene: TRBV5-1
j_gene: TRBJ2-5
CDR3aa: ASSLGGLAGAQETQY

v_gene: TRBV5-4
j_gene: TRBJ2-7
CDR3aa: ASSSRHRSHEQY

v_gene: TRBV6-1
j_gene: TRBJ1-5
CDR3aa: ASSEAKTWQPQH

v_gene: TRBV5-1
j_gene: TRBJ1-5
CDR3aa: ASSLGGTGNQPQH

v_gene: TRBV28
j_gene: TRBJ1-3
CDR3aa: ASNLGGHSGNTIY

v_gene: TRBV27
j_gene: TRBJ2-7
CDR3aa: ASSLSNSGSYEQY

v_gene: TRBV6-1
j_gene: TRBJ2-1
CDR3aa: ASSEGRSPYNEQF

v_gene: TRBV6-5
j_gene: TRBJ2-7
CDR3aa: ATGAAYEQY

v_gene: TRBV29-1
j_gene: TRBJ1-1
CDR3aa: SVENRGQNTEAF

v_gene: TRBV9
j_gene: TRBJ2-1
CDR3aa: ASSVDLRRNNEQF

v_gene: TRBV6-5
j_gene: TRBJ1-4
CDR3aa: ASSYSARGREKLF

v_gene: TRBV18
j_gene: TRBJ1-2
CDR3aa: ASSLTGWSGYT

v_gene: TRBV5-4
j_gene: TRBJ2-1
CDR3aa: ASSLGTQYNEQF

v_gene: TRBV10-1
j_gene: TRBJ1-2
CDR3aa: ASSDRGNGYT

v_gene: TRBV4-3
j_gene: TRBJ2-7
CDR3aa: ASSQELGGTAYEQY

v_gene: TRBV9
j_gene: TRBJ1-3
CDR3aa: ASSPWGYSGNTIY

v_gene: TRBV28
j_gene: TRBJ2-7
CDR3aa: ASRMGQPSYEQY

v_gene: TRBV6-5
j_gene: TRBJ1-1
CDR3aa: ASSKLLNTEAF

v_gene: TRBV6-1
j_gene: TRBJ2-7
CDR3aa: ASSEKPYEQY

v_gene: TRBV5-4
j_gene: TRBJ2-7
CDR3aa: ASSLGGDEQY

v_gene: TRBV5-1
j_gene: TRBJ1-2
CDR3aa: ASSLGTGGFGYT

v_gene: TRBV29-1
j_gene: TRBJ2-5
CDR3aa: SVLAGPGEY

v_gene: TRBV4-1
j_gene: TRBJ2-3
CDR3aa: ASSQVAGADTQY

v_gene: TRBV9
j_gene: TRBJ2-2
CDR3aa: ATSRGLQGSEAGELF

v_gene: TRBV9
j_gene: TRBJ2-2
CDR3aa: ASSVKGVGELF

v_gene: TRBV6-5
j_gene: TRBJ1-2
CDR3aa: ASSYSTGEGYGYT

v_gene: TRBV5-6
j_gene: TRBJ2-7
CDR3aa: ASSSGLTLRQY

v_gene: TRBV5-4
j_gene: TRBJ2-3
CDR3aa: ASSLGGGGSTDTQY

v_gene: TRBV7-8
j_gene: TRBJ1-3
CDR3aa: ASGDYSGNTIY

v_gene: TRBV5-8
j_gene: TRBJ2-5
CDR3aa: ASSLGQLRRGETQY

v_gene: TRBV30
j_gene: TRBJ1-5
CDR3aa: AWSVRRNQPQH

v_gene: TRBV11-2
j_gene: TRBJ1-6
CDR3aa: ASSLAASPLH

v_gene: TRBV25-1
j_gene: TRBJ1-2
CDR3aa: ASSEYFPGVKGYT

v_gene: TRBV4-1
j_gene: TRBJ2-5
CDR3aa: ASSRLAGPETQY

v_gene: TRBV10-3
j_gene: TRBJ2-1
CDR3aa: AMRTSGLGEQF

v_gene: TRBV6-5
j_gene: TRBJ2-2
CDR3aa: ASSYPYTGELF

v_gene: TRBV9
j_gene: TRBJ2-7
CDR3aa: ASSAGLAGDQSSYEQY

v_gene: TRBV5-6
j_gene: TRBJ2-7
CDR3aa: ASSPGGGEQY

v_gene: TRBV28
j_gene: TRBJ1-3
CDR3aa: ASSLRGNTIY